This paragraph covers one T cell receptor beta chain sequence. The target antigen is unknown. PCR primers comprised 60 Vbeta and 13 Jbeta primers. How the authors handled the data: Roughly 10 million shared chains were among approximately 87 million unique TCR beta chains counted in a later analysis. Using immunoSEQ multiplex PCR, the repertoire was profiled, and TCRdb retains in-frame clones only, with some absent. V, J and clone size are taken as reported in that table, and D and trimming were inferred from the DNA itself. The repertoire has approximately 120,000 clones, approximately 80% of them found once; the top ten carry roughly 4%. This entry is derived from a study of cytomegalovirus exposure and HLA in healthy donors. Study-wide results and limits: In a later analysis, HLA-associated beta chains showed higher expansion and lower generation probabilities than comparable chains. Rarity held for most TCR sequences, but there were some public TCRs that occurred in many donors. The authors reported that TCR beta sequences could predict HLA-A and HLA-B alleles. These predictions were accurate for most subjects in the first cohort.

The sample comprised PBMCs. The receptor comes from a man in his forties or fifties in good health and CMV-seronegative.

CDR3 in DNA: TGTGCCAGCAGCTTTACAGGGTGGGCAGATACGCAGTATTTT. This codes for CASSFTGWADTQYF. J is TRBJ2-3 and V is TRBV7-2; D is possibly TRBD1 (6 bases). With 3 bases removed from V and 4 bases from J, the gap between germline ends came to 11 bases. The CDR3 is made up of 14 amino acids. The germline V gene encodes CDR1 SGHTA and CDR2 FQGNSA.